These 26 T cell receptor beta chains were sequenced from one sample in a study of cytomegalovirus exposure and HLA in healthy donors. With 60 Vbeta and 13 Jbeta primers, the PCR was carried out. The protocol was immunoSEQ multiplex PCR, while the TCRdb copy is restricted to in-frame clones and leaves out a portion. The sample consists of about 130,000 clones, 70% to 85% of them appearing once. Sequenced material: PBMCs. These receptors all come from a boy younger than 10 in good health and CMV-seronegative.

V and J are TRBV5-6 and TRBJ2-2; TRBD1 aligns across 9 bases. Losses at the gene ends were 2 bases for V and 0 bases for J; bases not matched to a gene: 8. In germline, CDR1 is SGHDT, CDR2 YYEEEE. This CDR3 contains 18 residues. The CDR3 nucleotides are TGTGCCAGCAGCTTCTGGTCGCGGGACAGGGCGAACACCGGGGAGCTGTTTTTT. Protein: CASSFWSRDRANTGELFF.

This chain joins TRBV9 and TRBJ2-7; 11 nucleotides match TRBD1. The V gene end was trimmed by 4 bases and the J gene end by 6 bases; junction bases not matched to a gene: 6. The germline gives CDR1 SGDLS, CDR2 YYNGEE. This CDR3 is built from 14 residues. The DNA of the CDR3 is TGTGCCAGCAGCCCTAGGACAGGGGGCACCGAGCAGTACTTC. Protein product: CASSPRTGGTEQYF.

The chain employs TRBV5-1 and TRBJ2-3; the match to TRBD2 covers 11 bases. J was trimmed by 4 bases and V by 3 bases; bases with no gene match: 7. This CDR3 region has 16 residues. CDR1 and CDR2 (germline): SGHRS, YFSETQ. In nucleotides, the CDR3 is TGCGCCAGCAGCTCGAGACTAGCGGGAATCCCAGATACGCAGTATTTT. It encodes CASSSRLAGIPDTQYF.

This clone was counted between two and nine times. V and J are TRBV19 and TRBJ2-2, with 9 bases that match TRBD2. V shed 5 bases, J shed 2 bases, and the junction held 12 bases outside the gene matches. The CDR3 is 18 residues long. Germline V gene lookup returns CDR1 LNHDA and CDR2 SQIVND (reference sequence). Here the CDR3 reads CASSSIRAGGLNTGELFF. In DNA, the CDR3 is TGTGCCAGTAGTTCCATAAGAGCGGGAGGCCTAAACACCGGGGAGCTGTTTTTT.

The CDR3 is CASRIPRELNTGELFF. CDR3 DNA sequence: TGCGCCAGCAGAATTCCAAGGGAGTTGAACACCGGGGAGCTGTTTTTT. The genes are TRBV5-1 and TRBJ2-2, with D possibly being TRBD2 (5 bases). Looked up from germline, CDR1 is SGHRS and CDR2 is YFSETQ. Trimming stripped 5 bases from V and 1 base from J, with 15 bases between. The length of the CDR3 is 16 residues.

The V call is TRBV6-4, the J call TRBJ2-3, with 9 bases fitting TRBD1. Looked up from germline, CDR1 is MRHNA and CDR2 is SNTAGT. The ends lost 5 bases at V and 6 bases at J; junction bases unmatched: 15. The CDR3 is 17 amino acids. Here the CDR3 reads CASSTKGYTGGVDTQYF. CDR3 sequence (DNA): TGTGCCAGCAGTACAAAGGGGTATACAGGGGGCGTTGATACGCAGTATTTT.

CDR3: CAWSVEREDEKLFF. The DNA for the CDR3 is TGTGCCTGGAGCGTGGAGCGGGAAGATGAAAAACTGTTTTTT. This chain connects TRBV30 to TRBJ1-4; no reliable D call. V lost 3 bases and J lost 6, with 14 bases in between. From germline, CDR1 is GTSNPN and CDR2 SVGIG (reference sequence). The CDR3 runs 14 residues.

The sample holds a few counts of this clone. The gene calls are TRBV6-5 and TRBJ1-1; D gene ambiguous. CDR3 length equals 13 residues. From germline, CDR1 is MNHEY and CDR2 SVGAGI. V was clipped by 5 bases and J by 0 bases, with 7 bases between them. CDR3 in DNA: TGTGCCAGCAGTCGACACTTGAACACTGAAGCTTTCTTT. This codes for CASSRHLNTEAFF.

The CDR3 region is CASRQDRGPNTEAFF. Here the CDR3 DNA reads TGTGCCAGCAGACAAGACAGGGGACCGAACACTGAAGCTTTCTTT. The chain couples TRBV7-2 to TRBJ1-1; 8 bases align to TRBD1. The CDR3 is 15 residues long. Per germline, CDR1 SGHTA and CDR2 FQGNSA. The junction had 7 bases not matched to a gene; V was cut back by 6 bases and J by 1 base.

This chain links TRBV25-1 with TRBJ2-2; the match to TRBD1 covers 7 bases. Germline V CDR1 and CDR2: MGHDK, SYGVNS. CDR3 size: 13 residues. After removal of 5 bases from V and 3 bases from J, the junction contained 0 bases not matched to a gene. Here the CDR3 DNA reads TGTGCCAGCAGTACAGGGGACACCGGGGAGCTGTTTTTT. Its translation: CASSTGDTGELFF.

The chain has TRBV19 and TRBJ2-5, with D tentatively TRBD1 (6 bases). V lost 3 bases and J 1 base, leaving 9 bases between the germline ends. The CDR3 is made up of 14 amino acids. Germline values: CDR1 LNHDA, CDR2 SQIVND (reference sequence). The CDR3 reads CASSILGGQETQYF. CDR3 sequence (DNA): TGTGCCAGTAGTATCTTAGGGGGCCAAGAGACCCAGTACTTC.

The chain recombines TRBV6-4 with TRBJ2-1; 7 nucleotides match TRBD1. Germline V lookup: CDR1 MRHNA, CDR2 SNTAGT. Trimming took 3 bases from V and 0 from J; bases not matched to a gene: 5. The CDR3 runs 16 residues. CDR3 bases: TGTGCCAGCAGTGATAACGGACAGGTCTCCTACAATGAGCAGTTCTTC. As protein: CASSDNGQVSYNEQFF.

The chain employs TRBV10-3 and TRBJ1-3, with D perhaps matching TRBD1 (5 bases). Trimming stripped 11 bases from V and 2 bases from J, with 13 bases between. Germline lookup yields CDR1 ENHRY and CDR2 SYGVKD. The CDR3 sequence is 13 residues long. CDR3 coding DNA: TGTGCCGTACAGCGGGGGGCTGGAAACACCATATATTTT. The encoded protein is CAVQRGAGNTIYF.

The J gene is TRBJ2-7, the V gene TRBV7-8, with TRBD2 matching 11 bases. V lost 1 base to trimming and J lost 7 bases; unmatched junction nucleotides: 15. CDR3 length: 18 residues. Germline V gene lookup returns CDR1 SGHVS and CDR2 FQNEAQ. As DNA, the CDR3 is TGTGCCAGCAGCTTAGTTAGGCTAGCGGGAGGCCACCCCCGGGAGCAGTACGTC. Translating it yields CASSLVRLAGGHPREQYV.

The chain links TRBV2 to TRBJ1-5; 7 positions agree with TRBD1. The germline V gene has CDR1 SNHLY and CDR2 FYNNEI. Trimming at V came to 2 bases and at J to 3 bases, leaving 16 bases not matched to a gene. CDR3 length: 19 amino acids. The CDR3 DNA reads as TGTGCCAGCAGTGAATTTGATAGGCCGGGACAGAGATCCAATCAGCCCCAGCATTTT. Its translation: CASSEFDRPGQRSNQPQHF. Together with reference TRBV2 and TRBJ1-5, the CDR3 gives the full variable domain: EPEVTQTPSHQVTQMGQEVILRCVPISNHLYFYWYRQILGQKVEFLVSFYNNEISEKSEIFDDQFSVERPDGSNFTLKIRSTKLEDSAMYFCASSEFDRPGQRSNQPQHFGDGTRLSIL.

This clone has more than one count but fewer than ten. The chain joins TRBV7-3 to TRBJ2-1; D may be TRBD2 (6 bases). The V end lost 7 bases, the J end lost 6 bases, and 16 bases lay between the germline ends. CDR3 size: 14 residues. Germline values: CDR1 SGHTA, CDR2 FQGTGA. The CDR3 is CASNPGDFSNEQFF. The CDR3 DNA sequence: TGTGCCAGCAACCCCGGGGACTTTTCCAATGAGCAGTTCTTC.

The chain couples TRBV27 to TRBJ2-5, with 7 bases lining up with TRBD2. The J call may be faulty, since TRBJ2-7 better matches the DNA end. Germline V gene sequence: CDR1 MNHEY, CDR2 SMNVEV (reference sequence). The CDR3 contains 13 residues. The CDR3 protein is CASSHRGVYEQYF. In DNA form, the CDR3 reads TGTGCCAGCAGTCATCGGGGGGTCTACGAGCAGTACTTC.

The chain carries TRBV9 and TRBJ1-1; D call uncertain. The V and J ends lost 0 bases and 7 bases respectively, with 16 bases between them. Germline V gene sequence: CDR1 SGDLS, CDR2 YYNGEE. CDR3 length: 15 residues. The CDR3 DNA is TGTGCCAGCAGCGTAGTTGAGGGTCGAGGAGGTGAAGCTTTCTTT. It codes for CASSVVEGRGGEAFF.

This sequence joins TRBV7-3 and TRBJ2-5; 9 bases are a match to TRBD2. V dropped 1 base and J dropped 2; count of bases not matched to a gene: 5. The germline V gene has CDR1 SGHTA and CDR2 FQGTGA. The CDR3 is 16 residues long. This CDR3 is CASSLRVAGAQETQYF. The DNA for the CDR3 is TGTGCCAGCAGCTTAAGGGTAGCGGGGGCTCAAGAGACCCAGTACTTC.

The chain combines TRBV29-1 with TRBJ2-4, with D hard to call. The CDR3 covers 18 residues. Germline V gene data show CDR1 as SQVTM and CDR2 as ANQGSEA. Deletions cut 4 bases from V and 0 bases from J, with 22 bases between. DNA for the CDR3: TGCAGCGTTGGCCTGCCCCGGGTGGGTGGTGAAGCCAAAAACATTCAGTACTTC. Protein: CSVGLPRVGGEAKNIQYF.

The chain combines TRBV7-3 with TRBJ2-5; the match to TRBD2 covers 10 bases. The V segment lost 5 bases and the J segment 9 bases; nucleotides outside the gene matches: 9. The germline V gene has CDR1 SGHTA and CDR2 FQGTGA. CDR3 length: 14 residues. The DNA for the CDR3 is TGTGCCAGCAGCCGGGGGCTAGCGGGGGAGGCCCAGTACTTC. Its translation: CASSRGLAGEAQYF.

This clone was detected once. This sequence joins TRBV5-4 and TRBJ1-3; 9 bases match TRBD1. Germline-derived CDR1 and CDR2 are SGHNT and YYREEE (reference sequence). V lost 3 bases and J lost 4; bases outside the gene matches: 2. This CDR3 is 14 amino acids long. CDR3 sequence reads: CASSYRGQGNTIYF. CDR3 in DNA: TGTGCCAGCAGCTACAGGGGGCAAGGAAACACCATATATTTT.

CDR3 bases: TGTGCCAGCAGCTTGAGACCACGCATACAGGGGCAGTCCTACAATGAGCAGTTCTTC. Translated: CASSLRPRIQGQSYNEQFF. V is TRBV7-3 and J is TRBJ2-1, with 7 positions matching TRBD1. The germline CDR1 and CDR2 sequences are SGHTA and FQGTGA. V was pared by 3 bases and J by 1 base, with 15 bases of the junction left unmatched. The CDR3 spans 19 residues.

The chain joins TRBV2 to TRBJ1-2, with a tentative D call TRBD1 (6 bases). V was cut by 7 bases and J by 3 bases, with 24 bases left in between. The CDR3 covers 17 residues. The germline gives CDR1 SNHLY, CDR2 FYNNEI. CDR3 DNA sequence: TGTGCCAGCACAAGAGCCCGCATACAGGGTGGCGACTATGGCTACACCTTC. This gives the protein CASTRARIQGGDYGYTF.

The rearrangement uses TRBV1 and TRBJ2-1; the listed D gene, TRBD2, was not tested against the DNA. TRBV1 is a pseudogene segment. This CDR3 spans 18 amino acids. The CDR3 sequence: CTSSHSGLAGGRFCEQFF. CDR3 coding DNA: TGCACCAGCAGCCATTCCGGACTAGCGGGAGGGCGTTTTTGTGAGCAGTTCTTC.

The rearrangement joins TRBV18 to TRBJ2-1; TRBD1 matches at 10 bases. CDR3 length: 16 amino acids. From germline, CDR1 is KGHSH and CDR2 LQKENI. The V segment lost 3 bases and the J segment 6 bases; nucleotides outside the gene matches: 8. DNA of the CDR3: TGTGCCAGCTCACCGACGGGACAGGGGTTTCCCAATGAGCAGTTCTTC. It yields the protein CASSPTGQGFPNEQFF.